This paragraph reports one T cell receptor beta chain. The germline CDR1 and CDR2 sequences are SNHLY and FYNNEI. Trimming took off 6 bases at V and 1 base at J, with 9 bases between the two ends. The CDR3 spans 14 residues. The data were obtained in a study of OX40 agonist ivuxolimab in advanced cancers. Background on the study: Dosing consisted of intravenous ivuxolimab at 0.01 to 10 mg/kg every 2 weeks. Aged about 23 to 80 with a mean of approximately 60 years, they were around 79% male.

Assay: immunoSEQ multiplex PCR; the TCRdb copy retains only in-frame clones and omits some. The table includes 45,000 to 60,000 clones, approximately 83% detected once. The gene calls are TRBV2 and TRBJ2-2; D assignment may be TRBD1 or TRBD2 (6 bases each). This TCR came from an adult with an advanced solid tumor such as melanoma, head and neck, liver or kidney cancer. Sequencing used CD4+ or CD8+ T cells sorted from blood, obtained in a trial of the OX40 agonist ivuxolimab. CDR3 sequence (DNA): TGTGCCAGCAGGGCGGGACAGAACACCGGGGAGCTGTTTTTT. Translated: CASRAGQNTGELFF.